This is a list of T cell receptor beta chains from one sample in a study of blood T cell repertoires in COVID-19. The data were produced by immunoSEQ multiplex PCR, yet TCRdb's version contains in-frame clones alone and is incomplete. The profile shows under 200,000 clones, 70% to 90% of them singletons. Sequenced material: peripheral blood. Source of these receptors: a man in his fifties or sixties with active or convalescent COVID-19. CDR3s leave out the opening cysteine and the closing phenylalanine or tryptophan. Fields, in order: D gene, J gene, V gene, CDR3 protein. The D gene is left open where the match is weak.

d_call: TRBD1; j_call: TRBJ1-2; v_call: TRBV11-2; cdr3_aa: ASSPLTGTGLYGYT
d_call: .; j_call: TRBJ2-1; v_call: TRBV11-1; cdr3_aa: ASTLTAYNEQF
d_call: TRBD1; j_call: TRBJ2-5; v_call: TRBV15; cdr3_aa: ATSRDRGTGRGDLETQY
d_call: TRBD2; j_call: TRBJ2-1; v_call: TRBV24-1; cdr3_aa: ATSGGTSSYNEQF
d_call: .; j_call: TRBJ2-6; v_call: TRBV3-1/TRBV3-2; cdr3_aa: ASSHANTRAGANVLT
d_call: .; j_call: TRBJ1-2; v_call: TRBV5-6; cdr3_aa: ASSLARAGAFLSTGYT
d_call: .; j_call: TRBJ1-5; v_call: TRBV5-5; cdr3_aa: ASSSDRNSNQPQH
d_call: TRBD1; j_call: TRBJ2-1; v_call: TRBV5-1; cdr3_aa: ASSWDRGSGNEQF
d_call: TRBD1; j_call: TRBJ1-5; v_call: TRBV6-5; cdr3_aa: ASTEGTGGQPQH
d_call: .; j_call: TRBJ1-4; v_call: TRBV5-1; cdr3_aa: ASSLGAGDNEKLF
d_call: TRBD1; j_call: TRBJ1-1; v_call: TRBV9; cdr3_aa: ASSVDPGGTEAF
d_call: TRBD2; j_call: TRBJ2-1; v_call: TRBV5-6; cdr3_aa: ASSLPGLAGNEQF
d_call: .; j_call: TRBJ2-3; v_call: TRBV18; cdr3_aa: ASSMSSTDTQY
d_call: TRBD1; j_call: TRBJ2-5; v_call: TRBV10-3; cdr3_aa: AISALGQGRQETQY
d_call: .; j_call: TRBJ2-3; v_call: TRBV6-1; cdr3_aa: ASSEHRDDTDTQY
d_call: .; j_call: TRBJ2-2; v_call: TRBV3-1/TRBV3-2; cdr3_aa: ASSQTAGTGELF
d_call: TRBD2; j_call: TRBJ2-7; v_call: TRBV3-1/TRBV3-2; cdr3_aa: ASSRLMGLAGGLEQY
d_call: .; j_call: TRBJ2-1; v_call: TRBV25-1; cdr3_aa: ASSEFWLGDNEQF
d_call: .; j_call: TRBJ1-5; v_call: TRBV7-9; cdr3_aa: ASSRGGGEYQPQH
d_call: .; j_call: TRBJ1-1; v_call: TRBV2; cdr3_aa: ASSLGGGGTEAF
d_call: .; j_call: TRBJ1-4; v_call: TRBV15; cdr3_aa: ATSSPRGFNEKLF
d_call: .; j_call: TRBJ1-2; v_call: TRBV3-1/TRBV3-2; cdr3_aa: ASSQDNAGGGYT
d_call: .; j_call: TRBJ1-1; v_call: TRBV11-2; cdr3_aa: ASSSLAVGPEAF
d_call: .; j_call: TRBJ1-3; v_call: TRBV6-5; cdr3_aa: ASSYSNGANTIY
d_call: TRBD1; j_call: TRBJ1-2; v_call: TRBV2; cdr3_aa: ASCEDRVAGYT
d_call: .; j_call: TRBJ1-3; v_call: TRBV7-9; cdr3_aa: ASSLNSYPSGNTIY
d_call: TRBD1; j_call: TRBJ1-2; v_call: TRBV5-8; cdr3_aa: ASSLGTGIEGYGYT
d_call: TRBD1; j_call: TRBJ2-7; v_call: TRBV6-5; cdr3_aa: ASRSYTGAYEQY
d_call: TRBD2; j_call: TRBJ2-2; v_call: TRBV7-6; cdr3_aa: ASSHSGGPSYTGELF
d_call: TRBD1; j_call: TRBJ1-6; v_call: TRBV5-5; cdr3_aa: ASSDRAYNSPLH
d_call: .; j_call: TRBJ1-2; v_call: TRBV7-3; cdr3_aa: ASSLSQGAGYT
d_call: TRBD1; j_call: TRBJ1-6; v_call: TRBV7-8; cdr3_aa: ASSSLTGDNSPLH
d_call: TRBD1; j_call: TRBJ1-2; v_call: TRBV12-3/TRBV12-4; cdr3_aa: ASSYRDSYGYT
d_call: TRBD1; j_call: TRBJ2-7; v_call: TRBV2; cdr3_aa: ASSRDRDYEQY
d_call: .; j_call: TRBJ1-1; v_call: TRBV6-2/TRBV6-3; cdr3_aa: ASSFRNTEAF
d_call: .; j_call: TRBJ1-4; v_call: TRBV7-2; cdr3_aa: ASSLGGQPYEKLF
d_call: .; j_call: TRBJ2-7; v_call: TRBV3-1/TRBV3-2; cdr3_aa: ASSQGPEQY
d_call: .; j_call: TRBJ1-6; v_call: TRBV6-5; cdr3_aa: ASNGGGVTPLH
d_call: .; j_call: TRBJ1-6; v_call: TRBV2; cdr3_aa: AWGRDNSPLH
d_call: TRBD1; j_call: TRBJ1-2; v_call: TRBV9; cdr3_aa: ASSAGDRVFHGYT
d_call: .; j_call: TRBJ1-3; v_call: TRBV18; cdr3_aa: ASSPRAGVRSGNTIY
d_call: .; j_call: TRBJ2-7; v_call: TRBV5-1; cdr3_aa: ASSAQGSSYEQY
d_call: .; j_call: TRBJ1-3; v_call: TRBV18; cdr3_aa: ASSQQVYSGNTIY
d_call: .; j_call: TRBJ2-7; v_call: TRBV21-1; cdr3_aa: ASSKVRAGGFDEQY
d_call: TRBD1; j_call: TRBJ2-1; v_call: TRBV9; cdr3_aa: ASSARQGNEQF
d_call: .; j_call: TRBJ1-1; v_call: TRBV10-2; cdr3_aa: ASSESIREGRRTEAF
d_call: TRBD2; j_call: TRBJ2-5; v_call: TRBV7-6; cdr3_aa: ASSSGTSAETQY
d_call: .; j_call: TRBJ1-4; v_call: TRBV19; cdr3_aa: ASSTGIATNEKLF
d_call: TRBD1; j_call: TRBJ1-3; v_call: TRBV9; cdr3_aa: ASSVGRGGETDTIY
d_call: TRBD2; j_call: TRBJ2-1; v_call: TRBV7-9; cdr3_aa: ASSPIRGVSYNEQF
d_call: .; j_call: TRBJ2-7; v_call: TRBV7-9; cdr3_aa: ASSPPLKQGDSYEQY
d_call: TRBD1; j_call: TRBJ1-1; v_call: TRBV27; cdr3_aa: ASSPRQGGTEAF
d_call: TRBD1; j_call: TRBJ1-2; v_call: TRBV2; cdr3_aa: ASSDRGAPGYT
d_call: .; j_call: TRBJ1-4; v_call: TRBV18; cdr3_aa: ASSPLGTTNEKLF
d_call: TRBD1; j_call: TRBJ1-2; v_call: TRBV27; cdr3_aa: ASSPWGQGGGYT
d_call: .; j_call: TRBJ1-1; v_call: TRBV5-1; cdr3_aa: ASSLGSTALNTEAF
d_call: .; j_call: TRBJ1-2; v_call: TRBV5-6; cdr3_aa: ASSLGSLNYGYT
d_call: TRBD2; j_call: TRBJ2-1; v_call: TRBV6-6; cdr3_aa: ASSPRGAGDEQF
d_call: .; j_call: TRBJ2-5; v_call: TRBV18; cdr3_aa: ASSPESYLIETQY